This note documents a single TCR beta chain sequence. This sample was taken from a study of technical replicates of blood from four donors. TCRdb's table, derived via immunoSEQ multiplex PCR, lists solely in-frame clones and lacks some. The sample carries about 88,000 clones, 85% to 95% recorded once. The receptor was derived from a human donor in good health. Sequenced: T cells isolated from PBMCs.

The chain's CDR3 is CSVEDRGEREEQYF. CDR3 nucleotide sequence: TGCAGCGTTGAAGATCGGGGGGAAAGAGAGGAGCAGTATTTT. The chain carries TRBV29-1 and TRBJ2-3, with 7 bases aligning to TRBD2. V lost 0 bases and J lost 11; bases outside the gene matches: 11. Per germline, CDR1 SQVTM and CDR2 ANQGSEA. CDR3 size: 14 residues.